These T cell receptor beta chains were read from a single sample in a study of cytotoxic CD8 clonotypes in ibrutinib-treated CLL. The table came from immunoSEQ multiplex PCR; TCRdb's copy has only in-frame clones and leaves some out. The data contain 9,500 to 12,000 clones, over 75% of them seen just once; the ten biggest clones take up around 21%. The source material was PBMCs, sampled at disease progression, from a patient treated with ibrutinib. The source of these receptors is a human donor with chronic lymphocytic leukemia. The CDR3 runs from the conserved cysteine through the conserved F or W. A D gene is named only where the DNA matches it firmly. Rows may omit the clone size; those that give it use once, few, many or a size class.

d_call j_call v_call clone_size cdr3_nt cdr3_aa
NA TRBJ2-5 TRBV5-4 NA TGTGCCAGCAGCGGCATCCCAGGGGGCGCTTCTAGCGGGACCCAAGAGACCCAGTACTTC CASSGIPGGASSGTQETQYF
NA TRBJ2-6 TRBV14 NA TGTGCCAGCAGCGCCAGGGCGGTCGGGGCCAACGTCCTGACTTTC CASSARAVGANVLTF
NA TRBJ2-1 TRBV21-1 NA TGTGCCAGCAGCAAAGGATGTTGGAGGGTGGGTGAGCAGTTCTTC CASSKGCWRVGEQFF
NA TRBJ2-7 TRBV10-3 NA TGTGCCATCAGTGATGGCTACGAGCAGTACTTC CAISDGYEQYF
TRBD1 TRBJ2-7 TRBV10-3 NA TGTGCCATCAGTGAGACCGGGACAGACAACGAGCAGTACTTC CAISETGTDNEQYF
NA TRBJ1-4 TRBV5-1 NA TGCGCCAGCAGCTTGGGGACAGCAACTAATGAAAAACTGTTTTTT CASSLGTATNEKLFF
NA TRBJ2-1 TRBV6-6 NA TGTGCCAGTATAAAAGCGCTAGCCTACAATGAGCAGTTCTTC CASIKALAYNEQFF
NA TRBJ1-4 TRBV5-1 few TGCGCCAGCAGCACCGAGGGCGCAACTAATGAAAAACTGTTTTTT CASSTEGATNEKLFF
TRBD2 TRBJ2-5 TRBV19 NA TGTGCCAGTAGTCCAACTAGCGGGAGGGCCGGAGAGACCCAGTACTTC CASSPTSGRAGETQYF
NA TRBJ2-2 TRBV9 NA TGTGCCAGCAGCGTATCGAGCGCGAACACCGGGGAGCTGTTTTTT CASSVSSANTGELFF
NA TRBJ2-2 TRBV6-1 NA TGTGCCAGCAGCGTGCCCGGGACACTCACCGGGGAGCTGTTTTTT CASSVPGTLTGELFF
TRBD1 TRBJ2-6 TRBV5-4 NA TGTGCCAGCAGCTGGGACAGGCAGTCTGGGGCCAACGTCCTGACTTTC CASSWDRQSGANVLTF
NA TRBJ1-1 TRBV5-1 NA TGCGCCAGCAGCTTGGGGCGTGGAAACACTGAAGCTTTCTTT CASSLGRGNTEAFF
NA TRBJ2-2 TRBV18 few TGTGCCAGCTCACCGTTAGCGGAGAACACCGGGGAGCTGTTTTTT CASSPLAENTGELFF
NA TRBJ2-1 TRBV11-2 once TGTGCCAGCAGCCCAATCGGGACCACAAACAATGAGCAGTTCTTC CASSPIGTTNNEQFF
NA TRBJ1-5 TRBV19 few TGTGCCAGTAGTATCCGTAGGGCCCAGCCCCAGCATTTT CASSIRRAQPQHF
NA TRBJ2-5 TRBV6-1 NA TGTGCCAGCAGTCCGACAGGGAGGGAGACCCAGTACTTC CASSPTGRETQYF
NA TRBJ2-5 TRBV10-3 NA TGTGCCATCAGTGAGTCTTCAGGGGCCCCTCAAGAGACCCAGTACTTC CAISESSGAPQETQYF
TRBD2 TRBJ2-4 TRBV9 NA TGTGCCAGCAGCCCCTCTCCGGGAGGGGACATTCAGTACTTC CASSPSPGGDIQYF
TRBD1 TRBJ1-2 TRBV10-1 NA TGCGCCAGCAGTTACGGACAGGGGATTCGAAGTCATAACTATGGCTACACCTTC CASSYGQGIRSHNYGYTF
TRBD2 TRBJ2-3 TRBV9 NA TGTGCCAGCAGCGCGTCTAGCGGGTACACAGATACGCAGTATTTT CASSASSGYTDTQYF
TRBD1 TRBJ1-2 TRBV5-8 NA TGTGCCAGCAGCTTGGTGGCCAGGGGGGACTATGGCTACACCTTC CASSLVARGDYGYTF
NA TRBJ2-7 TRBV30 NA TGTGCCTGGAGTCTATCCCAACGGGAGCAGTACTTC CAWSLSQREQYF
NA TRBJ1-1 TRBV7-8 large TGTGCCAGCAGCCCAATCCCCAAGGGCGACACTGAAGCTTTCTTT CASSPIPKGDTEAFF
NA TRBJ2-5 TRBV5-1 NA TGCGCCAGCAGCTTGGTTCCTGGGGCGTACCAAGAGACCCAGTACTTC CASSLVPGAYQETQYF
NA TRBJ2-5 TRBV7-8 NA TGTGCCAGCAGCTTGAGACACCTACCCCAAGAGACCCAGTACTTC CASSLRHLPQETQYF
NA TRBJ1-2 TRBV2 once TGTGCCAGCAGTAGGGGACCCAAGGACTATGGCTACACCTTC CASSRGPKDYGYTF
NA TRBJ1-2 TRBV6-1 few TGTGCCAGCAGTGGACTTCGCTTC CASSGLRF
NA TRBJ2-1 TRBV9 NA TGTGCCAGCAGCCCCCGGCTAGCGTTTAGTGAGAATGAGCAGTTCTTC CASSPRLAFSENEQFF
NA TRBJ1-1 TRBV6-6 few TGTGCCAGCACACCCGGACAGAACACTGAAGCTTTCTTT CASTPGQNTEAFF
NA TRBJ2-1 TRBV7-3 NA TGTGCCAGCAGCACCCAGGAGGGGGATGAGCAGTTCTTC CASSTQEGDEQFF
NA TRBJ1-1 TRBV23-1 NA TGCGCCAGCAGTCAATTAAAAGACAGTGGCGAAGCTTTCTTT CASSQLKDSGEAFF
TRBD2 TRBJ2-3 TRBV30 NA TGTGCCTGGGCTTTAGCGGGAGGTACAGATACGCAGTATTTT CAWALAGGTDTQYF
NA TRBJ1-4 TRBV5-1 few TGCGCCAGCAGTCGGGGCCTCTCCAGCTCTAATGAAAAACTGTTTTTT CASSRGLSSSNEKLFF
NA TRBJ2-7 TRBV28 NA TGTGCCAGCAGTCCGTCGACCGACCGCTACGAGCAGTACTTC CASSPSTDRYEQYF
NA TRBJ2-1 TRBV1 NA TGCACCAGCAGCCGTCTAGCTTTTAGGTACAATGAGCAGTTCTTC CTSSRLAFRYNEQFF
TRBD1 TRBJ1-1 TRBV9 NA TGTGCCAGCAGCCCAAGGACAGGGGCGTTCACTGAAGCTTTCTTT CASSPRTGAFTEAFF
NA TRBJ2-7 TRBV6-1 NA TGTGCCAGCAGTGAAGCGTGGAGTATCTCCTACGAGCAGTACTTC CASSEAWSISYEQYF
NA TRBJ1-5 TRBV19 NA TGTGCCGCTTCCTTTGGGGGATCAAATAGCAATCAGCCCCAGCATTTT CAASFGGSNSNQPQHF
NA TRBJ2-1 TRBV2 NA TGTGCCAGCAGTCGAGAAGGCTACAATGAGCAGTTCTTC CASSREGYNEQFF
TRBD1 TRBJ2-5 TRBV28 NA TGTGCCAGCAGTTCTCCCACAGGGGTCGGTCCCCAGTACTTC CASSSPTGVGPQYF
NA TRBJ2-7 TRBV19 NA TGTGCCAGTAGTAGCGGGAACTCCTACGAGCAGTACTTC CASSSGNSYEQYF
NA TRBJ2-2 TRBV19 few TGTGCCAGTAGTATTACCGGGGAGCTGTTTTTT CASSITGELFF
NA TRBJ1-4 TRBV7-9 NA TGTGCCAGCAGAGCTAAGGGTCCTAATGAAAAACTGTTTTTT CASRAKGPNEKLFF
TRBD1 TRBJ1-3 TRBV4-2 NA TGTGCCAGCAGCCCCTCGACAGGGGGCGGTGGAAACACCATATATTTT CASSPSTGGGGNTIYF
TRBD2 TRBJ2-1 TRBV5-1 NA TGCGCCAGCAGCCCTGTTCCAGCGGGAGGCTCCTACAATGAGCAGTTCTTC CASSPVPAGGSYNEQFF
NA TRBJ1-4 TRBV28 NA TGTGCCAGCAGTTTCGGAGGGGCAACTAATGAAAAACTGTTTTTT CASSFGGATNEKLFF
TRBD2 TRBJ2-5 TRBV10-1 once TGCGCCAGCAGCGGACTAGCGGGAACTATCCAGTACTTC CASSGLAGTIQYF
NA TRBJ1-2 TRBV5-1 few TGCGCCAGCAGCTTGGCAGGGTTTGATGGCTACACCTTC CASSLAGFDGYTF
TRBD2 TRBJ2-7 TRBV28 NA TGTGCCAGCAGCCTCAATAGCGGGAGGGCACGGGAGCAGTACTTC CASSLNSGRAREQYF
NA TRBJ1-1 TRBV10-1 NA TGCGCCACCCAGGACAGCCTGAACACTGAAGCTTTCTTT CATQDSLNTEAFF